The 13 T cell receptor beta chains listed next were all sequenced from one sample in a study of shared clonotypes between healthy human individuals. Terminally differentiated effector memory CD45RA+ cells were left out of the naive CD8 fraction, which was CD45RO-negative and positively selected for CCR7. TCRdb's table, derived via immunoSEQ multiplex PCR, lists solely in-frame clones and lacks some. The sample records around 1.9 million clones, approximately 92% being singletons. The sequencing sample was made of naive CD8+ T cells from PBMCs. The receptors come from a man aged 18 to 30 in good health. Some clones in this sample may be carry-over from other donors' samples.

A single count supports this clone. The chain links TRBV7-9 to TRBJ2-1; tentative D call: TRBD2 (6 bases). With 2 bases removed from V and 1 base from J, the gap between germline ends came to 18 bases. Germline lookup yields CDR1 SEHNR and CDR2 FQNEAQ (reference sequence). The CDR3 is 18 residues long. CDR3 in DNA: TGTGCCAGCAGCTTAAGGGGTCGCCCGGGAGTTTCCTACAATGAGCAGTTCTTC. It codes for CASSLRGRPGVSYNEQFF.

This rearrangement joins TRBV5-1 to TRBJ1-2; 7 nucleotides line up with TRBD1. Trimming took 4 bases from V and 5 from J; bases not matched to a gene: 11. The CDR3 spans 15 residues. Germline V gene lookup returns CDR1 SGHRS and CDR2 YFSETQ. In nucleotides, the CDR3 is TGCGCCAGCAGCCCGGGACAGAGGTCTCCTTATGGCTACACCTTC. Protein product: CASSPGQRSPYGYTF. The complete variable domain, with remaining parts taken from reference TRBV5-1 and TRBJ1-2, reads KAGVTQTPRYLIKTRGQQVTLSCSPISGHRSVSWYQQTPGQGLQFLFEYFSETQRNKGNFPGRFSGRQFSNSRSEMNVSTLELGDSALYLCASSPGQRSPYGYTFGSGTRLTVV.

CDR3 amino acids: CASSPHPSGGSTDTQYF. The CDR3 DNA sequence: TGTGCCAGCAGCCCCCACCCGAGCGGGGGGAGCACAGATACGCAGTATTTT. The chain has TRBV7-6 and TRBJ2-3, with 9 bases that match TRBD2. The CDR3 loop spans 17 amino acids. From germline, CDR1 is SGHVS and CDR2 FNYEAQ. Germline trimming cut 5 bases from V and 0 bases from J; bases unmatched to any gene: 9.

V gene TRBV5-6 combines with J gene TRBJ2-7; 7 nucleotides align to TRBD1. This CDR3 has 14 amino acids. V lost 7 bases, J lost 0 bases, and 7 bases stayed unmatched. Germline V CDR1 and CDR2: SGHDT, YYEEEE. The CDR3, as DNA: TGTGCCAGCCAGGGACAGACAGGCTCCTACGAGCAGTACTTC. Its translation is CASQGQTGSYEQYF.

This clone was recorded only once. This chain joins TRBV19 and TRBJ1-5; D is uncertain. CDR1 and CDR2 (germline): LNHDA, SQIVND (reference sequence). This CDR3 spans 15 amino acids. Trimming took off 5 bases at V and 7 bases at J, with 18 bases between the two ends. This CDR3 reads CASSSRALMVQPQHF. CDR3 DNA sequence: TGTGCCAGTAGTTCGCGGGCCTTAATGGTACAGCCCCAGCATTTT.

The rearrangement joins TRBV4-3 to TRBJ1-1; D remains unclear. The CDR3 length is 15 residues. V was clipped by 0 bases and J by 2 bases, with 10 bases between them. CDR1 is LGHNA and CDR2 is YSLEER in the germline V gene. In DNA, the CDR3 is TGCGCCAGCAGCCAAGAACGCAGCTACAACACTGAAGCTTTCTTT. Encoded protein: CASSQERSYNTEAFF.

The chain has TRBV10-3 and TRBJ2-1, with 11 bases lining up with TRBD2. Germline V gives CDR1 ENHRY, CDR2 SYGVKD. CDR3 length: 17 amino acids. The V segment lost 6 bases and the J segment 6 bases; nucleotides outside the gene matches: 13. DNA for the CDR3: TGTGCCATCAGGACGCCCCTACTAGCGGGAGCGGTCAATGAGCAGTTCTTC. Amino acids: CAIRTPLLAGAVNEQFF.

V is TRBV28 and J is TRBJ2-1; 8 positions match TRBD1. This CDR3 is built from 16 residues. Germline-derived CDR1 and CDR2 are MDHEN and SYDVKM. The J segment lost 8 bases and the V segment lost 6 bases, leaving 15 bases of the junction unmatched. The CDR3 is CASSWSPQGAQDEQFF. The CDR3 DNA reads as TGTGCCAGCAGCTGGTCCCCTCAGGGGGCGCAGGATGAGCAGTTCTTC.

The chain carries TRBV7-9 and TRBJ2-6; a possible D gene is TRBD2 (5 bases). CDR3 length equals 17 residues. Trimming took 10 bases from V and 0 from J, leaving 19 bases between them. Germline V lookup: CDR1 SEHNR, CDR2 FQNEAQ (reference sequence). The CDR3 coding sequence is TGTGCCACCCTGGGAGAGGTACAAGTCTCTGGGGCCAACGTCCTGACTTTC. It codes for CATLGEVQVSGANVLTF. Full variable domain (missing parts from reference TRBV7-9 and TRBJ2-6): DTGVSQNPRHKITKRGQNVTFRCDPISEHNRLYWYRQTLGQGPEFLTYFQNEAQLEKSRLLSDRFSAERPKGSFSTLEIQRTEQGDSAMYLCATLGEVQVSGANVLTFGAGSRLTVL.

This chain joins TRBV30 and TRBJ1-5; TRBD1 is a possible D gene (6 bases). This CDR3 has 14 residues. V was clipped by 5 bases and J by 5 bases, with 16 bases between them. Germline loops: CDR1 GTSNPN, CDR2 SVGIG (reference sequence). The CDR3 protein is CAWGLGGAHQPQHF. CDR3 in DNA: TGTGCCTGGGGTTTGGGGGGGGCTCATCAGCCCCAGCATTTT.

The J gene is TRBJ2-7, the V gene TRBV11-2; 7 bases map to TRBD1. This CDR3 comprises 15 residues. The J segment lost 4 bases and the V segment lost 4 bases, leaving 10 bases of the junction unmatched. CDR1 SGHAT and CDR2 FQNNGV come from the germline V gene. The CDR3 DNA reads TGTGCCAGCAGCTCACGGACAGGCGCCCGTTACGAGCAGTACTTC. It yields the protein CASSSRTGARYEQYF. The full variable domain, with the rest looked up from reference TRBV11-2 and TRBJ2-7, is EAGVAQSPRYKIIEKRQSVAFWCNPISGHATLYWYQQILGQGPKLLIQFQNNGVVDDSQLPKDRFSAERLKGVDSTLKIQPAKLEDSAVYLCASSSRTGARYEQYFGPGTRLTVT.

J is TRBJ1-5 and V is TRBV2; 11 bases agree with TRBD1. The CDR3 runs 18 residues. Unmatched junction bases numbered 9, after V lost 1 base and J lost 4 bases. Germline V CDR1 and CDR2: SNHLY, FYNNEI. The CDR3, as DNA: TGTGCCAGCAGTGAAGGGGACAGGGGGTTTTTTGGGAATCAGCCCCAGCATTTT. It yields the protein CASSEGDRGFFGNQPQHF.

This clone came up a few times. The gene calls are TRBV14 and TRBJ1-1; weak D call: TRBD1 (5 bases). Germline loops: CDR1 SGHDN, CDR2 FVKESK. The CDR3 has 17 residues. V dropped 1 base and J dropped 1 base, with 16 bases sitting between them. The CDR3, as DNA: TGTGCCAGCAGCCAAGGAGATGTCAGGGACTGGAACACTGAAGCTTTCTTT. Amino acids: CASSQGDVRDWNTEAFF.